These 12 T cell receptor beta chains originate from one sample sequenced in a study of T cells in Graves' hyperthyroidism and ophthalmopathy. Authors of the study amplified TCR beta CDR3 regions from RNA transcripts. The TCR CDR3 first-round RT-PCR relied on the HTBI primer set. TCRdb passed the multiplex PCR reads through MiXCR, listing each CDR3 protein once. This sample yields about 160,000 distinct CDR3 sequences, of which roughly 10% are seen a single time; 22% belongs to the top ten. Specimen: blood. The receptors come from a woman aged 18-29 years with Graves' hyperthyroidism that later progressed to Graves' ophthalmopathy.

The CDR3 DNA is TGTGCCAGCAGCCAGACCTATAATTCACCCCTCCACTTT. Translation: CASSQTYNSPLHF. This chain joins TRBV14 and TRBJ1-6; D gene unclear. The germline V gene has CDR1 SGHDN and CDR2 FVKESK. The CDR3 spans 13 residues. V was cut by 3 bases and J by 2 bases, with 2 bases left in between.

In its sample, this clonotype was seen many times. This rearrangement joins TRBV6-1 to TRBJ1-4, with unresolved D. The germline gives CDR1 MNHNS, CDR2 SASEGT. The CDR3 spans 13 residues. Trimming shortened V by 6 bases and J by 7 bases, and 12 bases separated the two germline ends. The CDR3 loop is CASRRVSGEKLFF. Here the CDR3 DNA reads TGTGCCAGCAGAAGGGTTTCCGGTGAAAAACTGTTTTTT.

The sample holds many counts of this clonotype. The chain recombines TRBV29-1 with TRBJ1-1; D is possibly TRBD1 (5 bases). The CDR3 contains 13 residues. In germline, CDR1 is SQVTM, CDR2 ANQGSEA. V was shortened by 7 bases and J by 5 bases, with 17 bases between the two germline ends. CDR3: CSARGGVGTEAFF. CDR3 coding DNA: TGCAGCGCCCGGGGGGGGGTTGGAACTGAAGCTTTCTTT.

Ten or more counts support this clonotype. This chain joins TRBV2 and TRBJ2-5; D is possibly TRBD2 (6 bases). This CDR3 contains 13 residues. V was trimmed by 3 bases and J by 5 bases, leaving 10 bases between them. Germline lookup yields CDR1 SNHLY and CDR2 FYNNEI. The CDR3: CASSDGGAETQYF. CDR3 DNA sequence: TGTGCCAGCAGTGATGGCGGGGCCGAGACCCAGTACTTC.

This clonotype has ten or more counts. V and J are TRBV12-3 or TRBV12-4 and TRBJ1-4; D gene ambiguous. The CDR3 runs to 14 residues. V lost 3 bases to trimming and J lost 4 bases, with 9 bases between them. Here the CDR3 reads CASSFSGFNEKLFF. As DNA, the CDR3 is TGTGCCAGCAGTTTTTCGGGATTTAATGAAAAACTGTTTTTT.

This clonotype appeared a few times. The rearrangement links TRBV4-1 to TRBJ2-1, with TRBD2 as a possible D gene (5 bases). This CDR3 has 13 residues. Germline assignment: CDR1 MGHRA and CDR2 YSYEKL. Trimming took off 0 bases at V and 7 bases at J, with 7 bases between the two ends. The CDR3 loop reads CASSQDEGNEQFF. In DNA form, the CDR3 reads TGCGCCAGCAGCCAAGATGAGGGTAATGAGCAGTTCTTC.

Ten or more counts support this clonotype. This sequence joins TRBV19 and TRBJ2-1; possible D gene TRBD1, 6 bases. The V gene's germline CDR1 is LNHDA and CDR2 SQIVND (reference sequence). V lost 2 bases and J lost 5, with 10 bases in between. CDR3 size: 14 residues. The CDR3 protein is CASSIRGRDNEQFF. CDR3 sequence (DNA): TGTGCCAGTAGTATAAGGGGGAGAGACAATGAGCAGTTCTTC.

There are many counts of this clonotype. The CDR3 region is CASSEVRGEAFF. The CDR3 DNA sequence: TGTGCCAGCAGTGAAGTTCGTGGGGAAGCTTTCTTT. This chain connects TRBV2 to TRBJ1-1; D remains ambiguous. The CDR3 runs 12 residues. The V and J ends lost 1 base and 8 bases respectively, with 8 bases between them. The germline CDR1 and CDR2 sequences are SNHLY and FYNNEI.

Ten or more counts support this clonotype. The V and J genes are TRBV19 and TRBJ1-1, with no clear D. CDR1 and CDR2 from the germline V gene are LNHDA and SQIVND (reference sequence). This CDR3 spans 14 amino acids. Trimming shortened V by 3 bases and J by 0 bases, and 8 bases separated the two germline ends. The CDR3 DNA reads TGTGCCAGTAGTATGGGAGGGTTGAACACTGAAGCTTTCTTT. Translating gives CASSMGGLNTEAFF.

This clonotype appeared many times. V is TRBV6-1 and J is TRBJ2-1; 9 positions match TRBD1. Germline V gene sequence: CDR1 MNHNS, CDR2 SASEGT. The ends lost 5 bases at V and 10 bases at J; junction bases unmatched: 3. This CDR3 is 12 amino acids long. The CDR3 region is CASSWGQGEQFF. The CDR3 DNA reads as TGTGCCAGCAGTTGGGGACAGGGAGAGCAGTTCTTC.

This clonotype was observed a handful of times. This may stem from a read error, because a much larger clone lies one nucleotide away. The chain combines TRBV7-6 with TRBJ2-7, with D possibly called TRBD1 or TRBD2 (5 bases each). Trimming took 5 bases from V and 4 from J, leaving 12 bases between them. Germline assignment: CDR1 SGHVS and CDR2 FNYEAQ. The CDR3 is 13 residues long. The chain's CDR3 is CASSPGAGYEQYF. The CDR3 DNA reads TGTGCCAGCAGCCCCGGGGCAGGGTACGAGCAGTACTTC.

The sample holds many counts of this clonotype. The rearrangement joins TRBV7-2 to TRBJ1-2; D call uncertain. CDR1 SGHTA and CDR2 FQGNSA come from the germline V gene. The CDR3 has 14 amino acids. V lost 1 base and J lost 3, with 9 bases in between. CDR3 coding DNA: TGTGCCAGCAGCTTAGAGGTCGGGGACTATGGCTACACCTTC. It codes for CASSLEVGDYGYTF.